This entry lists 22 T cell receptor beta chains sequenced from one sample in a study of T cells in Graves' hyperthyroidism and ophthalmopathy. TCR beta CDR3 sequences were amplified from RNA transcripts. Carried out on the TCR CDR3, a first-round RT-PCR used the HTBI primer set. TCRdb re-analysed the multiplex PCR reads in MiXCR, keeping a single row per CDR3 protein. The repertoire holds roughly 700,000 distinct CDR3 sequences, with approximately 40% as singletons. The specimen was blood. The receptors shown here come from a woman aged 40 to 55 with Graves' hyperthyroidism.

This clonotype has a count of ten or more. The rearrangement links TRBV12-3 or TRBV12-4 to TRBJ2-5, with TRBD1 matching over 10 bases. This CDR3 region has 15 residues. V shed 3 bases and J 4 bases; nucleotides not matched to a gene: 5. CDR3 loop: CASSFGTGVPETQYF. CDR3 DNA: TGTGCCAGCAGTTTCGGGACAGGGGTCCCAGAGACCCAGTACTTC.

This clonotype has a single count. The chain employs TRBV7-9 and TRBJ1-1; D may be TRBD1 (6 bases). The CDR3 has 14 amino acids. Trimming removed 6 bases at V and 1 base at J, with 12 bases between. The germline CDR1 and CDR2 sequences are SEHNR and FQNEAQ (reference sequence). The CDR3 bases are TGTGCCAGCAGACCCCGGGACACGAACACTGAAGCTTTCTTT. This translates into CASRPRDTNTEAFF.

About this clonotype: Its ends do not fully match the called genes, so a read error is possible. The chain links TRBV7-9 to TRBJ1-2; 8 nucleotides match TRBD1. The CDR3 extends over 14 amino acids. From germline, CDR1 is SEHNR and CDR2 FQNEAQ (reference sequence). In nucleotides, the CDR3 is TGTGCCAGCAAAAACAGGGGGTTCAACTATGGCTGCACCTTC. Translation: CASKNRGFNYGCTF.

This clonotype appeared a single time. This may stem from a read error, because a much larger clone lies one nucleotide away. V and J are TRBV25-1 and TRBJ1-2; D is possibly TRBD1 (5 bases). The CDR3 is made up of 12 amino acids. V was shortened by 8 bases and J by 2 bases, with 9 bases between the two germline ends. Germline CDR1 and CDR2: MGHDK and SYGVNS. The CDR3 here is CASLGENYGYTF. DNA of the CDR3: TGTGCCAGCCTGGGGGAAAACTATGGCTACACCTTC.

This clonotype has at least ten counts. The chain links TRBV2 to TRBJ1-1; no reliable D call. Trimming took 11 bases from V and 1 from J, leaving 14 bases between them. The CDR3 loop spans 13 amino acids. The germline V gene has CDR1 SNHLY and CDR2 FYNNEI. Written as DNA, the CDR3 is TGTGCCTCAGCTCCTACGGGGAACACTGAAGCTTTCTTT. Its translation: CASAPTGNTEAFF.

This clonotype was observed many times. This sequence joins TRBV12-3 or TRBV12-4 and TRBJ1-5; TRBD1 matches 10 bases. J was trimmed by 6 bases and V by 3 bases; bases with no gene match: 11. CDR3 length equals 17 residues. In DNA form, the CDR3 reads TGTGCCAGCAGTTTCGGGACAGGGGTCCGTATCGGTCAGCCCCAGCATTTT. Translation gives CASSFGTGVRIGQPQHF.

The rearrangement joins TRBV10-1 to TRBJ2-7, with D perhaps TRBD1 (6 bases). V was cut by 4 bases and J by 5 bases, with 18 bases left in between. CDR1 WNHNN and CDR2 SYGVQD come from the germline V gene (reference sequence). The length of the CDR3 is 15 residues. The CDR3 nucleotides are TGCGCCAGCAGTGGACAACAGGGAAAGGGGAACGAGCAGTACTTC. Translation gives CASSGQQGKGNEQYF.

Notes on this clonotype: Being one base from a much bigger clone, this may be a read error. V gene TRBV19 combines with J gene TRBJ2-7; 10 positions match TRBD2. With 3 bases clipped from V and 2 bases from J, the junction kept 7 bases outside the gene matches. This CDR3 is 16 amino acids long. CDR1 and CDR2 (germline): LNHDA, SQIVND (reference sequence). For the CDR3, the DNA is TGTGCCAGTAGTATCGGACTAGCGGAGGCCCCCTACGAGCAGTACTTC. Its protein is CASSIGLAEAPYEQYF.

V gene TRBV6-2 or TRBV6-3 combines with J gene TRBJ1-1; 7 bases fit TRBD1. Germline CDR1 is MNHEY and CDR2 is SVGEGT. CDR3 length equals 13 residues. Trimming cost V 5 bases and J 7 bases; bases outside gene matches: 7. The CDR3 loop reads CASSTSDRVEAFF. The CDR3 bases are TGTGCCAGCAGTACATCTGACAGGGTTGAAGCTTTCTTT.

This clonotype was observed a handful of times. V and J are TRBV7-2 and TRBJ2-5; 7 nucleotides align to TRBD1. The CDR3 has 17 residues. CDR1 SGHTA and CDR2 FQGNSA come from the germline V gene. V lost 3 bases and J lost 4; bases outside the gene matches: 14. CDR3 coding DNA: TGTGCCAGCAGCTTTGGAGACAGGGCCGTTGTCGTAGAGACCCAGTACTTC. Encoded protein: CASSFGDRAVVVETQYF.

This clonotype was counted many times. The chain links TRBV9 to TRBJ1-4; D uncertain. The germline V gene encodes CDR1 SGDLS and CDR2 YYNGEE. V lost 1 base and J lost 8, with 9 bases in between. This CDR3 region has 13 residues. CDR3: CASSVFGGEKLFF. For the CDR3, the DNA is TGTGCCAGCAGCGTATTTGGTGGCGAAAAACTGTTTTTT. Looking up the rest from reference TRBV9 and TRBJ1-4 gives the full variable domain: DSGVTQTPKHLITATGQRVTLRCSPRSGDLSVYWYQQSLDQGLQFLIQYYNGEERAKGNILERFSAQQFPDLHSELNLSSLELGDSALYFCASSVFGGEKLFFGSGTQLSVL.

Of note for this clonotype: A read error may explain this, as a much larger clone is one base away. J is TRBJ1-6 and V is TRBV6-5, with 8 bases that match TRBD1. The CDR3 runs to 15 residues. Germline V gene data show CDR1 as MNHEY and CDR2 as SVGAGI. The CDR3 DNA sequence: TGTGCCATCAGTTACTCCCAGGGGGCGAATTCACCCCTCCACTTT. This gives the protein CAISYSQGANSPLHF.

The rearrangement uses TRBV20-1 and TRBJ2-5, with D hard to call. CDR1 is DFQATT and CDR2 is SNEGSKA in the germline V gene (reference sequence). Between the trimmed V and J ends, which lost 0 bases and 9 bases, there was a span of 11 bases. This CDR3 spans 12 amino acids. The CDR3 nucleotides are TGCAGTGCTAGAGAGGACCGGAAGGCCCAGTACTTC. This codes for CSAREDRKAQYF.

The chain links TRBV7-9 to TRBJ1-3; TRBD1 is a possible D gene (5 bases). The germline V gene has CDR1 SEHNR and CDR2 FQNEAQ (reference sequence). V was cut by 5 bases and J by 0 bases, with 11 bases left in between. This CDR3 has 15 amino acids. The CDR3 sequence is CASSPRGVSGNTIYF. CDR3 sequence (DNA): TGTGCCAGCAGCCCCCGGGGGGTCTCTGGAAACACCATATATTTT.

This clonotype has ten or more counts. The gene calls are TRBV12-3 or TRBV12-4 and TRBJ1-6, with D unclear. V lost 9 bases and J lost 1, with 10 bases in between. The CDR3 sequence is 14 residues long. The CDR3 here is CASSKSSYNSPLHF. For the CDR3, the DNA is TGTGCCAGTTCCAAGTCGTCCTATAATTCACCCCTCCACTTT.

The chain carries TRBV7-2 and TRBJ2-5; no reliable D call. Trimming took 3 bases from V and 5 from J, leaving 19 bases between them. This CDR3 is 16 amino acids long. Germline CDR1 reads SGHTA; CDR2 reads FQGNSA. The CDR3 reads CASSLSVGTLGETQYF. In DNA, the CDR3 is TGTGCCAGCAGCTTGTCCGTCGGCACCCTTGGCGAGACCCAGTACTTC.

This clonotype is a singleton in its sample. One base away lies a much larger clone, so this may be a sequencing read error. The V gene is TRBV7-8, the J gene TRBJ2-7, with 10 bases identical to TRBD1. In germline, CDR1 is SGHVS, CDR2 FQNEAQ. V was clipped by 2 bases and J by 4 bases; unmatched bases: 8. This CDR3 comprises 16 residues. CDR3 coding DNA: TGTGCCAGCAGCTTAACCGGGACAGGGGCTGGGTACGAGCAGTACTTC. It codes for CASSLTGTGAGYEQYF. The variable domain in full, with the rest retrieved from reference TRBV7-8 and TRBJ2-7, is GAGVSQSPRYKVAKRGQDVALRCDPISGHVSLFWYQQALGQGPEFLTYFQNEAQLDKSGLPSDRFFAERPEGSVSTLKIQRTQQEDSAVYLCASSLTGTGAGYEQYFGPGTRLTVT.

The J gene is TRBJ1-1, the V gene TRBV12-3 or TRBV12-4, with TRBD1 identical over 9 bases. With 5 bases clipped from V and 5 bases from J, the junction kept 15 bases outside the gene matches. The CDR3 sequence is 17 residues long. The chain's CDR3 is CASSPTGGSIGKTEAFF. CDR3 DNA sequence: TGTGCCAGCAGTCCGACAGGGGGGTCGATCGGGAAGACTGAAGCTTTCTTT.

The sample holds many counts of this clonotype. The J gene is TRBJ2-7, the V gene TRBV20-1; TRBD2 matches 8 bases. The ends lost 1 base at V and 3 bases at J; junction bases unmatched: 5. Germline V gene data show CDR1 as DFQATT and CDR2 as SNEGSKA (reference sequence). The CDR3 has 14 amino acids. As DNA, the CDR3 is TGCAGTGCTAGAGTCCTAGCGGGCGGCTACGAGCAGTACTTC. It specifies CSARVLAGGYEQYF.

This chain links TRBV7-9 with TRBJ1-1; tentatively, D is TRBD1 (6 bases). The length of the CDR3 is 12 residues. Trimming took 1 base from V and 11 from J, leaving 11 bases between them. Germline CDR1 is SEHNR and CDR2 is FQNEAQ (reference sequence). CDR3 amino acids: CASSLGGAAAFF. The CDR3 coding sequence is TGTGCCAGCAGCTTAGGGGGGGCGGCTGCTTTCTTT.

The chain couples TRBV15 to TRBJ2-7; no definite D call. This CDR3 is 15 amino acids long. The V gene's germline CDR1 is LNHNV and CDR2 YYDKDF (reference sequence). V lost 10 bases to trimming and J lost 0 bases, with 19 bases between them. The CDR3 DNA follows: TGTGCCAGCAGTTTGCCCGGGTCCAACTCCTACGAGCAGTACTTC. Translated, it gives CASSLPGSNSYEQYF.

This chain links TRBV7-2 with TRBJ2-7; D is perhaps TRBD2 (8 bases). Looked up from germline, CDR1 is SGHTA and CDR2 is FQGNSA. The V gene lost 5 bases and the J gene lost 1 base, with 18 bases spanning the gap. This CDR3 spans 16 amino acids. The CDR3 bases are TGTGCCAGCAGCCACGGGGGGGGACAGACGTCCTACGAGCAGTACTTC. The encoded protein is CASSHGGGQTSYEQYF.